These 23 T cell receptor beta chains came from one sample sequenced in a study of cytomegalovirus exposure and HLA in healthy donors. Using immunoSEQ multiplex PCR, the repertoire was profiled, and TCRdb retains in-frame clones only, with some absent. The data hold roughly 150,000 clones, with 70% to 90% observed a single time. Sample: PBMCs. The receptors shown here come from a man between 18 and 35 years old in good health and CMV-seronegative.

CDR3 sequence reads: CASSQPGQGAEGYTF. The DNA for the CDR3 is TGCGCCAGCAGCCAACCCGGACAGGGGGCGGAAGGCTACACCTTC. The chain carries TRBV4-1 and TRBJ1-2, with TRBD1 identical over 11 bases. Per germline, CDR1 MGHRA and CDR2 YSYEKL. The V gene end was trimmed by 2 bases and the J gene end by 8 bases; junction bases not matched to a gene: 7. The CDR3 runs 15 residues.

The chain recombines TRBV7-8 with TRBJ2-7, with 11 bases identical to TRBD2. V was pared by 1 base and J by 3 bases, with 11 bases of the junction left unmatched. Germline V gives CDR1 SGHVS, CDR2 FQNEAQ. This CDR3 is built from 18 residues. The CDR3, as DNA: TGTGCCAGCAGCTTAGGGGAAGAGGGGACTAGCGGTTACTACGAGCAGTACTTC. Encoded protein: CASSLGEEGTSGYYEQYF. Based on the CDR3 plus reference TRBV7-8 and TRBJ2-7, the full variable domain is GAGVSQSPRYKVAKRGQDVALRCDPISGHVSLFWYQQALGQGPEFLTYFQNEAQLDKSGLPSDRFFAERPEGSVSTLKIQRTQQEDSAVYLCASSLGEEGTSGYYEQYFGPGTRLTVT.

The CDR3 nucleotides read TGCGCCAGCAGTGGCAGGGGGCCAAGGAACACCGGGGAGCTGTTTTTT. It codes for CASSGRGPRNTGELFF. V gene TRBV10-2 combines with J gene TRBJ2-2; TRBD1 matches 8 bases. The germline V gene has CDR1 WSHSY and CDR2 SAAADI. This CDR3 region has 16 residues. The V and J ends lost 4 bases and 1 base, in that order; junction bases with no gene match: 5.

The chain employs TRBV5-4 and TRBJ2-5, with a tentative D call TRBD1 (6 bases). The CDR3 is 15 residues long. V was cut by 4 bases and J by 2 bases, with 15 bases left in between. Looked up from germline, CDR1 is SGHNT and CDR2 is YYREEE (reference sequence). In DNA, the CDR3 is TGTGCCAGCAGCGGGAAAGACAGGCATCAAGAGACCCAGTACTTC. Translated: CASSGKDRHQETQYF.

The V call is TRBV28, the J call TRBJ1-1; possible D gene TRBD1, 6 bases. Trimming shortened V by 7 bases and J by 0 bases, and 9 bases separated the two germline ends. From germline, CDR1 is MDHEN and CDR2 SYDVKM. This CDR3 region has 13 residues. In nucleotides, the CDR3 is TGTGCCAGCACCCACAGGGTGAACACTGAAGCTTTCTTT. Protein product: CASTHRVNTEAFF.

The chain uses TRBV5-1 and TRBJ2-1, with 9 bases aligning to TRBD2. There are 15 residues in the CDR3. Trimming cost V 3 bases and J 3 bases; bases outside gene matches: 4. The germline gives CDR1 SGHRS, CDR2 YFSETQ. This CDR3 is CASSSLAGRYNEQFF. CDR3 DNA: TGCGCCAGCAGCTCCCTAGCGGGGCGCTACAATGAGCAGTTCTTC. The full variable domain, completed using reference TRBV5-1 and TRBJ2-1, is KAGVTQTPRYLIKTRGQQVTLSCSPISGHRSVSWYQQTPGQGLQFLFEYFSETQRNKGNFPGRFSGRQFSNSRSEMNVSTLELGDSALYLCASSSLAGRYNEQFFGPGTRLTVL.

This clone was counted once. V gene TRBV6-5 combines with J gene TRBJ1-3, with D possibly being TRBD1 (6 bases). V was cut by 0 bases and J by 4 bases, with 10 bases left in between. Germline V gene data show CDR1 as MNHEY and CDR2 as SVGAGI. The CDR3 spans 15 residues. Here the CDR3 reads CASSYSPGEGNTIYF. The CDR3 bases are TGTGCCAGCAGTTACTCCCCAGGGGAAGGAAACACCATATATTTT.

The chain combines TRBV10-3 with TRBJ2-7; TRBD2 might be the D (6 bases). This CDR3 has 16 amino acids. The germline gives CDR1 ENHRY, CDR2 SYGVKD. V dropped 5 bases and J dropped 0 bases, with 17 bases sitting between them. CDR3 in amino acids: CAISSRVSGSSYEQYF. As DNA, the CDR3 is TGTGCCATCAGTTCCCGTGTTAGCGGTAGCTCCTACGAGCAGTACTTC.

The chain carries TRBV4-1 and TRBJ1-3; weak D call: TRBD1 (5 bases). V was cut by 1 base and J by 0 bases, with 13 bases left in between. The germline V gene encodes CDR1 MGHRA and CDR2 YSYEKL. This CDR3 has 17 amino acids. CDR3 sequence (DNA): TGCGCCAGCAGCCAAGGGCGGGGCGGTATCTCTGGAAACACCATATATTTT. It translates to CASSQGRGGISGNTIYF.

This chain connects TRBV29-1 to TRBJ1-1; D not certain. Trimming left V 6 bases short and J 3 bases short, with 5 bases between. The CDR3 totals 10 residues. Germline lookup yields CDR1 SQVTM and CDR2 ANQGSEA. CDR3 coding DNA: TGCAGCGTGAGGGACACTGAAGCTTTCTTT. Its protein product is CSVRDTEAFF.

The rearrangement uses TRBV30 and TRBJ1-5; D is ambiguous. The CDR3 is 15 amino acids. The ends were cut back, 1 base at V and 0 bases at J, with 10 bases in the middle. Germline CDR1 GTSNPN, CDR2 SVGIG (reference sequence). The CDR3 reads CAWSANKHSNQPQHF. The CDR3 region has the DNA TGTGCCTGGAGTGCAAACAAACATAGCAATCAGCCCCAGCATTTT.

V gene TRBV11-2 combines with J gene TRBJ2-7, with 9 bases that match TRBD1. With 2 bases clipped from V and 2 bases from J, the junction kept 7 bases outside the gene matches. CDR3 length: 16 amino acids. Looked up from germline, CDR1 is SGHAT and CDR2 is FQNNGV. The CDR3 region has the DNA TGTGCCAGCAGCTTATTTCCACAGGGGGCCACCTACGAGCAGTACTTC. Translated: CASSLFPQGATYEQYF. The full variable domain, completed using reference TRBV11-2 and TRBJ2-7, is EAGVAQSPRYKIIEKRQSVAFWCNPISGHATLYWYQQILGQGPKLLIQFQNNGVVDDSQLPKDRFSAERLKGVDSTLKIQPAKLEDSAVYLCASSLFPQGATYEQYFGPGTRLTVT.

On this clone: Mismatch with germline at one junction end may stem from a read error. The rearrangement joins TRBV5-4 to TRBJ2-1; 7 bases are shared with TRBD2. The CDR3 is 13 amino acids. Germline values: CDR1 SGHNT, CDR2 YYREEE (reference sequence). The CDR3 reads CASSLGPREKRIF. Written as DNA, the CDR3 is TGTGCCAGCAGCTTGGGACCGCGGGAGAAGAGAATCTTC.

The chain recombines TRBV6-4 with TRBJ2-1, with 8 positions matching TRBD2. Germline CDR1 MRHNA, CDR2 SNTAGT. With V trimmed by 3 bases and J by 8 bases, 6 bases remained unmatched. This CDR3 spans 14 amino acids. The CDR3 loop reads CASSELAGNYEQFF. The CDR3 DNA reads TGTGCCAGCAGTGAATTAGCGGGAAACTATGAGCAGTTCTTC.

This chain links TRBV5-1 with TRBJ1-1; perhaps TRBD1 as D (6 bases). CDR1 and CDR2 from the germline V gene are SGHRS and YFSETQ. The V gene lost 4 bases and the J gene lost 10 bases, with 17 bases spanning the gap. The CDR3 spans 13 residues. CDR3 region: CASSRRQESLAFF. In nucleotides, the CDR3 is TGCGCCAGCAGCCGAAGACAGGAATCATTAGCTTTCTTT.

The chain is built from TRBV27 and TRBJ1-2; 7 bases are a match to TRBD1. Germline trimming cut 5 bases from V and 2 bases from J; bases unmatched to any gene: 8. Germline V lookup: CDR1 MNHEY, CDR2 SMNVEV (reference sequence). There are 15 residues in the CDR3. The CDR3 coding sequence is TGTGCCAGCAGTCCACGATCGACAGGGAACTATGGCTACACCTTC. Translating it yields CASSPRSTGNYGYTF.

The chain recombines TRBV4-3 with TRBJ2-7; TRBD1 is a possible D gene (6 bases). Germline V lookup: CDR1 LGHNA, CDR2 YSLEER. The V and J ends lost 3 bases and 3 bases respectively, with 15 bases between them. The CDR3 has 15 residues. CDR3 sequence: CASSHGQTKGYEQYF. CDR3 nucleotide sequence: TGCGCCAGCAGCCACGGACAGACCAAGGGCTACGAGCAGTACTTC.

The chain joins TRBV5-4 to TRBJ2-2; D is ambiguous. V was shortened by 4 bases and J by 4 bases, with 8 bases between the two germline ends. There are 13 residues in the CDR3. The germline gives CDR1 SGHNT, CDR2 YYREEE (reference sequence). CDR3: CASSLDSTGELFF. CDR3 sequence (DNA): TGTGCCAGCAGCCTAGACTCCACCGGGGAGCTGTTTTTT.

V gene TRBV2 combines with J gene TRBJ2-2; no clear D. Germline assignment: CDR1 SNHLY and CDR2 FYNNEI. V lost 4 bases to trimming and J lost 1 base, with 10 bases between them. CDR3 length: 15 residues. CDR3 region: CASSAKALNTGELFF. CDR3 nucleotides: TGTGCCAGCAGTGCTAAAGCGTTGAACACCGGGGAGCTGTTTTTT.

In its sample, this clone was seen once. This chain links TRBV7-9 with TRBJ1-2; 8 bases are shared with TRBD1. The CDR3 is 18 amino acids. Germline CDR1 and CDR2: SEHNR and FQNEAQ (reference sequence). The V segment lost 3 bases and the J segment 3 bases; nucleotides outside the gene matches: 15. This CDR3 is CASSFGLGIGQGDYGYTF. The CDR3 coding sequence is TGTGCCAGCAGCTTTGGCCTCGGGATAGGACAGGGAGACTATGGCTACACCTTC.

J is TRBJ2-7 and V is TRBV6-5, with 7 bases identical to TRBD1. The germline V gene has CDR1 MNHEY and CDR2 SVGAGI. This CDR3 is 13 amino acids long. Trimming cost V 2 bases and J 5 bases; bases outside gene matches: 3. The CDR3 is CASSYKTGHEQYV. The CDR3 nucleotides read TGTGCCAGCAGTTACAAGACAGGGCACGAGCAGTACGTC.

J is TRBJ2-7 and V is TRBV6-1, with D uncertain. Trimming cost V 6 bases and J 2 bases, with 17 bases left between them. CDR3 length: 15 amino acids. The V gene's germline CDR1 is MNHNS and CDR2 SASEGT. CDR3 in amino acids: CASSEYLVLTYEQYF. The CDR3 DNA sequence: TGTGCCAGCAGCGAATACCTGGTTCTAACCTACGAGCAGTACTTC.

The chain joins TRBV5-1 to TRBJ2-5, with 8 bases identical to TRBD2. CDR1 and CDR2 from the germline V gene are SGHRS and YFSETQ. CDR3 size: 14 residues. V was pared by 0 bases and J by 4 bases, with 2 bases of the junction left unmatched. CDR3 sequence reads: CASSLEAGAETQYF. In nucleotides, the CDR3 is TGCGCCAGCAGCTTGGAAGCGGGGGCAGAGACCCAGTACTTC.